This T cell receptor beta chain was obtained from a study of spatial heterogeneity in lung cancer. This clonotype is medium-sized within its sample. Its antigen remains unidentified. Study-wide points: Mutation counts in tumors were tracked by counts of expanded intratumoral alpha and beta TCRs.

TCRdb reprocessed the 5' RACE reads with MiXCR, giving one entry per CDR3 protein. The data hold 4,000 to 5,000 distinct CDR3 sequences, with approximately 5.7% observed a single time. Time point denoted: sample taken at primary tumor resection. V lost 0 bases, J lost 0 bases, and 6 bases lay in between. The V gene's germline CDR1 is MNHNS and CDR2 SASEGT. This CDR3 is built from 15 residues. The source of this sequence is a male donor with early-stage non-small cell lung cancer. This specimen was lung tumor tissue, taken at surgery. The rearrangement uses TRBV6-1 and TRBJ2-1; D is ambiguous. The CDR3 spells CASSEAGLSYNEQFF. CDR3 sequence (DNA): TGTGCCAGCAGTGAAGCGGGCCTCTCCTACAATGAGCAGTTCTTC.